The next 18 T cell receptor beta chains were all read from a single sample in a study of identifying expanded T cells in peripheral blood. The table came from immunoSEQ multiplex PCR; TCRdb's copy has only in-frame clones and leaves some out. The data show roughly 100,000 clones, around 88% seen once. The sample was blood. These receptors were taken from a person aged 18-70 years in good health.

The chain employs TRBV27 and TRBJ2-7; D unresolved. This CDR3 has 13 amino acids. CDR1 and CDR2 (germline): MNHEY, SMNVEV (reference sequence). V shed 2 bases and J shed 2 bases, with 7 bases lying between them. The CDR3 loop is CASSLKGPYEQYF. CDR3 in DNA: TGTGCCAGCAGTTTAAAGGGCCCCTACGAGCAGTACTTC.

This sequence joins TRBV6-6 and TRBJ1-4; no reliable D call. V was trimmed by 2 bases and J by 8 bases, leaving 3 bases between them. The CDR3 runs 11 residues. CDR1 is MNHNY, CDR2 SVGAGI, per germline (reference sequence). CDR3 region: CASSYEEKLFF. Written as DNA, the CDR3 is TGTGCCAGCAGTTACGAGGAAAAACTGTTTTTT.

The chain couples TRBV27 to TRBJ1-6, with D possibly matching TRBD1 (5 bases). The CDR3 runs 15 residues. The V gene's germline CDR1 is MNHEY and CDR2 SMNVEV (reference sequence). With 2 bases removed from V and 9 bases from J, the gap between germline ends came to 14 bases. The CDR3, as DNA: TGTGCCAGCAGTTTAGTCTTCAGGGCCGCTTCACCCCTCCACTTT. Protein product: CASSLVFRAASPLHF.

The V and J genes are TRBV4-2 and TRBJ1-2; D not resolved. The CDR3 has 13 amino acids. V lost 1 base and J 8 bases, leaving 11 bases between the germline ends. Germline V CDR1 and CDR2: LGHNA, YNFKEQ. CDR3 amino acids: CASSQAAFRGYTF. DNA for the CDR3: TGTGCCAGCAGCCAAGCGGCCTTTCGGGGCTACACCTTC.

This chain links TRBV4-1 with TRBJ1-5; no firm D call. The CDR3 spans 16 residues. The V gene lost 1 base and the J gene lost 0 bases, with 10 bases spanning the gap. In germline, CDR1 is MGHRA, CDR2 YSYEKL. This chain's CDR3 is CASSQATRNSNQPQHF. DNA of the CDR3: TGCGCCAGCAGCCAAGCAACCAGAAATAGCAATCAGCCCCAGCATTTT.

The genes are TRBV6-5 and TRBJ2-7; the D gene is possibly TRBD2 (5 bases). CDR1 MNHEY and CDR2 SVGAGI come from the germline V gene. CDR3 size: 13 residues. The germline V and J ends were trimmed by 5 bases and 3 bases, with 11 bases remaining between them. CDR3 coding DNA: TGTGCCAGCAGTGGCGTACTAGGCTACGAGCAGTACTTC. Its protein product is CASSGVLGYEQYF.

The V gene is TRBV5-1, the J gene TRBJ1-1, with 9 bases matching TRBD1. CDR3 length equals 15 residues. V gave up 4 bases and J gave up 6 bases; unmatched junction bases: 10. The germline V gene has CDR1 SGHRS and CDR2 YFSETQ. CDR3 DNA sequence: TGCGCCAGCAGCCCAATGGACAGGGGTTACCCTGAAGCTTTCTTT. This translates into CASSPMDRGYPEAFF.

The gene calls are TRBV10-3 and TRBJ2-3, with D tentatively TRBD1 or TRBD2 (5 bases each). V shed 2 bases and J shed 3 bases, with 9 bases lying between them. The CDR3 contains 14 residues. CDR1 is ENHRY, CDR2 SYGVKD, per germline. The CDR3 protein is CAISERDGTDTQYF. The CDR3 region has the DNA TGTGCCATCAGTGAGCGGGACGGAACAGATACGCAGTATTTT.

The chain uses TRBV28 and TRBJ2-1; 9 nucleotides line up with TRBD2. Germline V CDR1 and CDR2: MDHEN, SYDVKM. The trim removed 1 base at V and 4 bases at J, leaving 11 bases unmatched. The CDR3 spans 18 residues. This CDR3 is CASSLSIVAGDSYNEQFF. The CDR3 nucleotides are TGTGCCAGCAGTTTATCTATTGTAGCGGGAGATTCTTACAATGAGCAGTTCTTC.

In DNA form, the CDR3 reads TGTGCCAGCAGCGCCGGGGAAGTAAACTATGGCTACACCTTC. It yields the protein CASSAGEVNYGYTF. The chain employs TRBV7-6 and TRBJ1-2, with D unresolved. The CDR3 loop spans 14 amino acids. Germline loops: CDR1 SGHVS, CDR2 FNYEAQ. Between the trimmed V and J ends, which lost 5 bases and 2 bases, there was a span of 12 bases.

CDR3 loop: CASSLEAVGTEAFF. In DNA form, the CDR3 reads TGTGCCAGCAGCTTGGAGGCAGTCGGCACTGAAGCTTTCTTT. The chain couples TRBV5-8 to TRBJ1-1; D is unresolved. Germline-derived CDR1 and CDR2 are SGHTS and YDEGEE. The CDR3 has 14 residues. V lost 0 bases to trimming and J lost 4 bases, with 10 bases between them.

The V and J genes are TRBV19 and TRBJ1-5; TRBD1 aligns across 7 bases. This CDR3 comprises 15 residues. From germline, CDR1 is LNHDA and CDR2 SQIVND (reference sequence). V was pared by 8 bases and J by 1 base, with 8 bases of the junction left unmatched. The CDR3 DNA sequence: TGTGCCAGTCCGGATAGACAGGGAAGCAATCAGCCCCAGCATTTT. Encoded protein: CASPDRQGSNQPQHF.

The chain links TRBV21-1 to TRBJ2-7; TRBD2 is the table's D call, not checked against the DNA. TRBV21-1 constitutes a pseudogene. The CDR3 loop spans 15 amino acids. CDR3 sequence (DNA): TGTGCCAGCAGCACGGTGGGACTACCAGACTACGAGCAGTACTTC. Translation gives CASSTVGLPDYEQYF.

This chain joins TRBV9 and TRBJ2-1; D is ambiguous. The CDR3 contains 14 residues. V gave up 3 bases and J gave up 6 bases, with 13 bases separating them. Per the germline V gene, CDR1 is SGDLS and CDR2 is YYNGEE. CDR3: CASSGPLGSNEQFF. CDR3 DNA sequence: TGTGCCAGCAGCGGACCTCTAGGGTCCAATGAGCAGTTCTTC.

This clone has only one observation. This chain links TRBV6-1 with TRBJ1-5; no firm D call. Germline V gene sequence: CDR1 MNHNS, CDR2 SASEGT. V lost 6 bases and J 1 base, leaving 13 bases between the germline ends. The CDR3 is made up of 15 amino acids. CDR3 protein: CASSLRPQSNQPQHF. Here the CDR3 DNA reads TGTGCCAGCAGCTTGCGCCCCCAAAGCAATCAGCCCCAGCATTTT.

This chain links TRBV7-7 with TRBJ2-5; D gene unclear. Trimming removed 5 bases at V and 5 bases at J, with 9 bases between. Germline CDR1 is SSHAT and CDR2 is FNYEAQ (reference sequence). The CDR3 has 12 amino acids. The CDR3 region has the DNA TGTGCCAGCAGCGCCGATTGGGAGACCCAGTACTTC. Encoded protein: CASSADWETQYF. Variable domain in full (rest from reference TRBV7-7 and TRBJ2-5): GAGVSQSPRYKVTKRGQDVTLRCDPISSHATLYWYQQALGQGPEFLTYFNYEAQPDKSGLPSDRFSAERPEGSISTLTIQRTEQRDSAMYRCASSADWETQYFGPGTRLLVL.

The chain joins TRBV11-3 to TRBJ1-1; no clear D. The CDR3 is made up of 16 amino acids. Germline V gene lookup returns CDR1 SGHNT and CDR2 YENEEA. Between the trimmed V and J ends, which lost 2 bases and 7 bases, there was a span of 20 bases. The CDR3 reads CASSLNTRGLAGEAFF. CDR3 DNA: TGTGCCAGCAGCTTAAATACCCGGGGTCTGGCGGGTGAAGCTTTCTTT. Full variable domain (missing parts from reference TRBV11-3 and TRBJ1-1): EAGVVQSPRYKIIEKKQPVAFWCNPISGHNTLYWYLQNLGQGPELLIRYENEEAVDDSQLPKDRFSAERLKGVDSTLKIQPAELGDSAVYLCASSLNTRGLAGEAFFGQGTRLTVV.

This chain connects TRBV2 to TRBJ1-2, with D maybe TRBD1 (5 bases). The CDR3 consists of 14 residues. Germline V gene data show CDR1 as SNHLY and CDR2 as FYNNEI. Between the trimmed V and J ends, which lost 3 bases and 5 bases, there was a span of 13 bases. The CDR3: CASSEDQGEYGYTF. The CDR3 DNA reads as TGTGCCAGCAGTGAGGATCAGGGCGAATATGGCTACACCTTC.